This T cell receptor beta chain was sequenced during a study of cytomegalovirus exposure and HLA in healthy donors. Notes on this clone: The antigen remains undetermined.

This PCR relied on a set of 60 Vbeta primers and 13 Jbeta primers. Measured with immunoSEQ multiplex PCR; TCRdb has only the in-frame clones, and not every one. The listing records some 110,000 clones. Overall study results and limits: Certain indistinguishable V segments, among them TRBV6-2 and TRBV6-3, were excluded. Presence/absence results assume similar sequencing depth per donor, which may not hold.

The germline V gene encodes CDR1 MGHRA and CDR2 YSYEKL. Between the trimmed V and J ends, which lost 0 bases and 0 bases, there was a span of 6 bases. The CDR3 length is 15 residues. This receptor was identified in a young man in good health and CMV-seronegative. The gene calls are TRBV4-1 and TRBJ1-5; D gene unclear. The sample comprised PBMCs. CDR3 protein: CASSQDRYSNQPQHF. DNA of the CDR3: TGCGCCAGCAGCCAAGACAGGTATAGCAATCAGCCCCAGCATTTT.